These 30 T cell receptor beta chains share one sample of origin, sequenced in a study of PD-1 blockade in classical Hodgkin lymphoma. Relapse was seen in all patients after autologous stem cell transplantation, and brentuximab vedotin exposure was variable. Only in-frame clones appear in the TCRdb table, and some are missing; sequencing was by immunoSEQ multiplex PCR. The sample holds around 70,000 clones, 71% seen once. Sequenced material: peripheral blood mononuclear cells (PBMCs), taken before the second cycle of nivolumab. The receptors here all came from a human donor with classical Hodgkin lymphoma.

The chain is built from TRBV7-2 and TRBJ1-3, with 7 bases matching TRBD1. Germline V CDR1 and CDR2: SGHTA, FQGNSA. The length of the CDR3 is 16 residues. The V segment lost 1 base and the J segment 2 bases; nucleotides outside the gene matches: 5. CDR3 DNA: TGTGCCAGCAGCTTAGTAAGTGGGACAGCTGGAAACACCATATATTTT. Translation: CASSLVSGTAGNTIYF. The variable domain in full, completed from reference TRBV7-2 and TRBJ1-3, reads GAGVSQSPSNKVTEKGKDVELRCDPISGHTALYWYRQSLGQGLEFLIYFQGNSAPDKSGLPSDRFSAERTGGSVSTLTIQRTQQEDSAVYLCASSLVSGTAGNTIYFGEGSWLTVV.

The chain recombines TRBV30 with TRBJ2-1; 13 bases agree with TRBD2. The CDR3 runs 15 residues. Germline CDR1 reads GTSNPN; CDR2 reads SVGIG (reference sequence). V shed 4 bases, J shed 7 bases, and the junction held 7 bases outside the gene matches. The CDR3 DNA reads TGTGCCTGGATTTTCTCGGGACTAGCGGGAAATGAGCAGTTCTTC. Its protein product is CAWIFSGLAGNEQFF.

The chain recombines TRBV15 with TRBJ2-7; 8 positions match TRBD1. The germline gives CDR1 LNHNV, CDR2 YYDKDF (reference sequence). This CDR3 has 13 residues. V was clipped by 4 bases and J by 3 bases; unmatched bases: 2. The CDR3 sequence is CATSTDRGYEQYF. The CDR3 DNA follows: TGTGCCACCAGCACCGACAGGGGCTACGAGCAGTACTTC.

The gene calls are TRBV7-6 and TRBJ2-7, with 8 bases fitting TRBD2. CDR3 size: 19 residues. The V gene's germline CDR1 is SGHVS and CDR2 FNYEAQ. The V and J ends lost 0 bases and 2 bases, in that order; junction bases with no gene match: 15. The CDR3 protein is CASSLASWVGRATTYEQYF. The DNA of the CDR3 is TGTGCCAGCAGCTTAGCGTCGTGGGTCGGGAGGGCCACCACCTACGAGCAGTACTTC.

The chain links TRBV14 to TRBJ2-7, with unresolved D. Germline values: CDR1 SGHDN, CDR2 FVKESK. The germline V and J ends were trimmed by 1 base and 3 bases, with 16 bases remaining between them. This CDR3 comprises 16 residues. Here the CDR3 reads CASSQGVGFGYYEQYF. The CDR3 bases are TGTGCCAGCAGCCAAGGGGTAGGTTTTGGCTACTACGAGCAGTACTTC.

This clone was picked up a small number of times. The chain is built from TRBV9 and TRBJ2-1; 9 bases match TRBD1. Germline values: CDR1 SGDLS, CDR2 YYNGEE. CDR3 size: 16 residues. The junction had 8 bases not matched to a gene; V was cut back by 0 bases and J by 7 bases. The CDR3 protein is CASSVDRGLGMNEQFF. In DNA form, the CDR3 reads TGTGCCAGCAGCGTAGACAGGGGGCTAGGTATGAATGAGCAGTTCTTC.

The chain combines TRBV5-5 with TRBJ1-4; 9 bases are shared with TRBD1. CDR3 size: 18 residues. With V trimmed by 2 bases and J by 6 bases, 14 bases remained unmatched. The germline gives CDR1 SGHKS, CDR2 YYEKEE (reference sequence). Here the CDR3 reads CASSFTGGTIWGDEKLFF. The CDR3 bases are TGTGCCAGCAGCTTCACAGGGGGCACGATTTGGGGAGATGAAAAACTGTTTTTT.

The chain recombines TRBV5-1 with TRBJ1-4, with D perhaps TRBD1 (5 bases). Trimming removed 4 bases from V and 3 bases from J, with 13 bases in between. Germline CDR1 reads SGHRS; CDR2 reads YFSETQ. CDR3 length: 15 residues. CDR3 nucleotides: TGCGCCAGCAGCCCAATGCGGGGGGCTAATGAAAAACTGTTTTTT. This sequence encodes CASSPMRGANEKLFF.

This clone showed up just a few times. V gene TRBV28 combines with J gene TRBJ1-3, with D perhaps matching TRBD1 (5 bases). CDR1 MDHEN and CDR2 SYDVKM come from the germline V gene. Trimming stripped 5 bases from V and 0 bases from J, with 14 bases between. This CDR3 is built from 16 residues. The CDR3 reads CASSGAFFLSGNTIYF. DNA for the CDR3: TGTGCCAGCAGTGGGGCCTTTTTTCTCTCTGGAAACACCATATATTTT.

CDR3 protein: CASRGGGGELFF. The DNA of the CDR3 is TGCGCCAGCCGGGGCGGGGGCGGGGAGCTGTTTTTT. This chain links TRBV10-2 with TRBJ2-2; 7 bases agree with TRBD2. CDR1 and CDR2 from the germline V gene are WSHSY and SAAADI. V lost 8 bases and J lost 7; bases outside the gene matches: 4. This CDR3 region has 12 residues.

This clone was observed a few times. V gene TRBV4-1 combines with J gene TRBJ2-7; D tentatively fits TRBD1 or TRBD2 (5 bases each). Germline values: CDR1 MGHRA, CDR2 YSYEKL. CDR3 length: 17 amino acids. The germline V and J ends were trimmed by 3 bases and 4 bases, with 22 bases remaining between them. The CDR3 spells CASSQSGAQGAGYEQYF. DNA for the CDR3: TGCGCCAGCAGCCAGAGCGGTGCCCAGGGTGCAGGGTACGAGCAGTACTTC.

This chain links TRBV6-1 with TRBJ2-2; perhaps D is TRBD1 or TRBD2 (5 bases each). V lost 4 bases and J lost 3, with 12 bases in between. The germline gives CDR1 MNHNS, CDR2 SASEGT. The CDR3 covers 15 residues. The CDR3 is CASSGGGSYTGELFF. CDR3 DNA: TGTGCCAGCAGTGGGGGCGGGTCTTACACCGGGGAGCTGTTTTTT.

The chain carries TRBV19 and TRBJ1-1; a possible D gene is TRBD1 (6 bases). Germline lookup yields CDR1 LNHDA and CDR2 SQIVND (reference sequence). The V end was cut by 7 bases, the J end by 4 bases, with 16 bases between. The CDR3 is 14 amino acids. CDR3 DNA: TGTGCCAGTATAGAACACAGGGCGCGCACTGAAGCTTTCTTT. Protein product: CASIEHRARTEAFF.

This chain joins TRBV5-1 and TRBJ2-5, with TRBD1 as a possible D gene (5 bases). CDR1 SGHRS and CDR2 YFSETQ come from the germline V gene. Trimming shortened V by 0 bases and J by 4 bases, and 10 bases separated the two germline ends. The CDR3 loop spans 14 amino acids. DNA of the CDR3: TGCGCCAGCAGCTTGGGTGGGGCAATAGAGACCCAGTACTTC. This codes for CASSLGGAIETQYF. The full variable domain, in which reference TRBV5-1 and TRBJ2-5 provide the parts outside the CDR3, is KAGVTQTPRYLIKTRGQQVTLSCSPISGHRSVSWYQQTPGQGLQFLFEYFSETQRNKGNFPGRFSGRQFSNSRSEMNVSTLELGDSALYLCASSLGGAIETQYFGPGTRLLVL.

This CDR3 reads CASVRERPRQGHSGNTIYF. The CDR3 coding sequence is TGTGCCAGCGTAAGGGAGAGACCAAGACAGGGCCACTCTGGAAACACCATATATTTT. This chain links TRBV21-1 with TRBJ1-3; the table gives TRBD1 as D, unverified against the DNA. TRBV21-1 is classified as a pseudogene. The CDR3 runs 19 residues.

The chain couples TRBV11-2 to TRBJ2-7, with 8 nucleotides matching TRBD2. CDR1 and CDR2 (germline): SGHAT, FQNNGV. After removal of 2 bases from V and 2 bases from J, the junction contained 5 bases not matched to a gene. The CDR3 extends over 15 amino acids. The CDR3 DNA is TGTGCCAGCAGCTTAAGCGGGAGTGACGCCTACGAGCAGTACTTC. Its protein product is CASSLSGSDAYEQYF.

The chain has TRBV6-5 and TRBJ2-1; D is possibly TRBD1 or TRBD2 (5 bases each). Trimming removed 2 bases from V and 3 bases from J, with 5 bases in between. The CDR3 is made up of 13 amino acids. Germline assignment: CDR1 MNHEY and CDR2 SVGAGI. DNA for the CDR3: TGTGCCAGCAGTTACGGGGGCTACAATGAGCAGTTCTTC. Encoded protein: CASSYGGYNEQFF.

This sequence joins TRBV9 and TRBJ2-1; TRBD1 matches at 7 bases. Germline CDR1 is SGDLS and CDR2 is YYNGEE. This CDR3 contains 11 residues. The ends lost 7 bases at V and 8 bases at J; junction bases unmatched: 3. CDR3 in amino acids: CASGQVDEQFF. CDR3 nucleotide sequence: TGTGCCAGCGGACAGGTCGATGAGCAGTTCTTC.

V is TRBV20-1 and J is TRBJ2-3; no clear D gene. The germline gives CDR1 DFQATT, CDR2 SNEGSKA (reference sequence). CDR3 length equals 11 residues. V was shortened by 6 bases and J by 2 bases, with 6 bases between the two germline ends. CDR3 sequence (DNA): TGCAGTGCCAGCAACACAGATACGCAGTATTTT. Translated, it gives CSASNTDTQYF.

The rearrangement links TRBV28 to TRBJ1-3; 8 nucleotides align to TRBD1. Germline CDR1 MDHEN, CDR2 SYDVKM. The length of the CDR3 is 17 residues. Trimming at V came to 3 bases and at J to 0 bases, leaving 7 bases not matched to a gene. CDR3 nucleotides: TGTGCCAGCAGTTTCTCCTGGACAGGGCTCTCTGGAAACACCATATATTTT. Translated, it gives CASSFSWTGLSGNTIYF. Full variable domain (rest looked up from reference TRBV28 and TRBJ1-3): DVKVTQSSRYLVKRTGEKVFLECVQDMDHENMFWYRQDPGLGLRLIYFSYDVKMKEKGDIPEGYSVSREKKERFSLILESASTNQTSMYLCASSFSWTGLSGNTIYFGEGSWLTVV.

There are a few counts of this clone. The CDR3 nucleotides read TGTGCCAGCAGCTTGGCGGGGGATAGCGATGAGCAGTTCTTC. Amino acids: CASSLAGDSDEQFF. The V and J genes are TRBV11-3 and TRBJ2-1; 7 bases fit TRBD2. V lost 3 bases and J lost 8; bases outside the gene matches: 7. The CDR3 has 14 amino acids. CDR1 is SGHNT and CDR2 is YENEEA in the germline V gene.

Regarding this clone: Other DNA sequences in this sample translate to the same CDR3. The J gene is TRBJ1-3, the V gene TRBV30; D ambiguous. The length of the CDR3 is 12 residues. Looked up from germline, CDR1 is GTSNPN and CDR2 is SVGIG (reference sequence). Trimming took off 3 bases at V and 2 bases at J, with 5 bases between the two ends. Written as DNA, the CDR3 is TGTGCCTGGAGCGCAACTGGAAACACCATATATTTT. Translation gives CAWSATGNTIYF.

The DNA of the CDR3 is TGTGCCAGCAGAAACCGACAGGTCTATAATTCACCCCTCCACTTT. It translates to CASRNRQVYNSPLHF. This rearrangement joins TRBV6-5 to TRBJ1-6; weak D call: TRBD1 (6 bases). This CDR3 has 15 amino acids. CDR1 is MNHEY, CDR2 SVGAGI, per germline. Deletions cut 6 bases from V and 3 bases from J, with 12 bases between.

The CDR3 sequence is CSVGVNTEAFF. The CDR3 DNA follows: TGCAGTGTAGGAGTGAACACTGAAGCTTTCTTT. V usage is TRBV20-1 and J usage is TRBJ1-1, with unresolved D. The length of the CDR3 is 11 residues. CDR1 DFQATT and CDR2 SNEGSKA come from the germline V gene (reference sequence). V was trimmed by 7 bases and J by 0 bases, leaving 6 bases between them.

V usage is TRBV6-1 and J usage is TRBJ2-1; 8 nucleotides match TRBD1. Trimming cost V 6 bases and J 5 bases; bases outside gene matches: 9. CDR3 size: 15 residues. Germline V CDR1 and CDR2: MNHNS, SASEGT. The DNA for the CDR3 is TGTGCCAGCAGCTATAGGCAGGGGGCAGACAATGAGCAGTTCTTC. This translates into CASSYRQGADNEQFF.

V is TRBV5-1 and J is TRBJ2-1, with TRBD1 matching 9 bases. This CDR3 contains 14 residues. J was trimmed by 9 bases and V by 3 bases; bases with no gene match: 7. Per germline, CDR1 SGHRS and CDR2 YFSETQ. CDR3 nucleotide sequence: TGCGCCAGCAGCTCTGGGACAGGGTCGGCTGAGCAGTTCTTC. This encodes CASSSGTGSAEQFF. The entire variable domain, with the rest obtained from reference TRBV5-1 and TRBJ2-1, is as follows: KAGVTQTPRYLIKTRGQQVTLSCSPISGHRSVSWYQQTPGQGLQFLFEYFSETQRNKGNFPGRFSGRQFSNSRSEMNVSTLELGDSALYLCASSSGTGSAEQFFGPGTRLTVL.

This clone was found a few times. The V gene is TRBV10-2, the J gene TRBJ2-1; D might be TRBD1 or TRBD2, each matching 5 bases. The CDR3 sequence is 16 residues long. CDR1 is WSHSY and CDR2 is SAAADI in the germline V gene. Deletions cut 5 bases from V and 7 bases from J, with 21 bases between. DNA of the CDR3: TGCGCCAGCAGTCAACCCGGGACCAACAAGGGGAATGAGCAGTTCTTC. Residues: CASSQPGTNKGNEQFF.

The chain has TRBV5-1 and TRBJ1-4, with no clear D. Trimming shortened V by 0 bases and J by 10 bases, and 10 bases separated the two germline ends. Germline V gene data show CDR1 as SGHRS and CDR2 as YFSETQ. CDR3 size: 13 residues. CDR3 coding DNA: TGCGCCAGCAGCTTGGGGCATAAAGGAAAACTGTTTTTT. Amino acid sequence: CASSLGHKGKLFF.

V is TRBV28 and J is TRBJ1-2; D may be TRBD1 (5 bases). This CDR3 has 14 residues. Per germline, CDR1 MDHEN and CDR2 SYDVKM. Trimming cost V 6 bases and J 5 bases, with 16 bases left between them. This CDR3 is CASSQQVPQYGYTF. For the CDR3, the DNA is TGTGCCAGCAGCCAACAGGTGCCCCAATATGGCTACACCTTC.

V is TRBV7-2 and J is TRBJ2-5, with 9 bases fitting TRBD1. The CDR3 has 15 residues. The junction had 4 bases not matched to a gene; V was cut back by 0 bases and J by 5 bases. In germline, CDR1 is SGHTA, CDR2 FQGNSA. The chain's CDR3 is CASSLAGTGKETQYF. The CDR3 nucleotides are TGTGCCAGCAGCTTAGCCGGGACAGGGAAGGAGACCCAGTACTTC.